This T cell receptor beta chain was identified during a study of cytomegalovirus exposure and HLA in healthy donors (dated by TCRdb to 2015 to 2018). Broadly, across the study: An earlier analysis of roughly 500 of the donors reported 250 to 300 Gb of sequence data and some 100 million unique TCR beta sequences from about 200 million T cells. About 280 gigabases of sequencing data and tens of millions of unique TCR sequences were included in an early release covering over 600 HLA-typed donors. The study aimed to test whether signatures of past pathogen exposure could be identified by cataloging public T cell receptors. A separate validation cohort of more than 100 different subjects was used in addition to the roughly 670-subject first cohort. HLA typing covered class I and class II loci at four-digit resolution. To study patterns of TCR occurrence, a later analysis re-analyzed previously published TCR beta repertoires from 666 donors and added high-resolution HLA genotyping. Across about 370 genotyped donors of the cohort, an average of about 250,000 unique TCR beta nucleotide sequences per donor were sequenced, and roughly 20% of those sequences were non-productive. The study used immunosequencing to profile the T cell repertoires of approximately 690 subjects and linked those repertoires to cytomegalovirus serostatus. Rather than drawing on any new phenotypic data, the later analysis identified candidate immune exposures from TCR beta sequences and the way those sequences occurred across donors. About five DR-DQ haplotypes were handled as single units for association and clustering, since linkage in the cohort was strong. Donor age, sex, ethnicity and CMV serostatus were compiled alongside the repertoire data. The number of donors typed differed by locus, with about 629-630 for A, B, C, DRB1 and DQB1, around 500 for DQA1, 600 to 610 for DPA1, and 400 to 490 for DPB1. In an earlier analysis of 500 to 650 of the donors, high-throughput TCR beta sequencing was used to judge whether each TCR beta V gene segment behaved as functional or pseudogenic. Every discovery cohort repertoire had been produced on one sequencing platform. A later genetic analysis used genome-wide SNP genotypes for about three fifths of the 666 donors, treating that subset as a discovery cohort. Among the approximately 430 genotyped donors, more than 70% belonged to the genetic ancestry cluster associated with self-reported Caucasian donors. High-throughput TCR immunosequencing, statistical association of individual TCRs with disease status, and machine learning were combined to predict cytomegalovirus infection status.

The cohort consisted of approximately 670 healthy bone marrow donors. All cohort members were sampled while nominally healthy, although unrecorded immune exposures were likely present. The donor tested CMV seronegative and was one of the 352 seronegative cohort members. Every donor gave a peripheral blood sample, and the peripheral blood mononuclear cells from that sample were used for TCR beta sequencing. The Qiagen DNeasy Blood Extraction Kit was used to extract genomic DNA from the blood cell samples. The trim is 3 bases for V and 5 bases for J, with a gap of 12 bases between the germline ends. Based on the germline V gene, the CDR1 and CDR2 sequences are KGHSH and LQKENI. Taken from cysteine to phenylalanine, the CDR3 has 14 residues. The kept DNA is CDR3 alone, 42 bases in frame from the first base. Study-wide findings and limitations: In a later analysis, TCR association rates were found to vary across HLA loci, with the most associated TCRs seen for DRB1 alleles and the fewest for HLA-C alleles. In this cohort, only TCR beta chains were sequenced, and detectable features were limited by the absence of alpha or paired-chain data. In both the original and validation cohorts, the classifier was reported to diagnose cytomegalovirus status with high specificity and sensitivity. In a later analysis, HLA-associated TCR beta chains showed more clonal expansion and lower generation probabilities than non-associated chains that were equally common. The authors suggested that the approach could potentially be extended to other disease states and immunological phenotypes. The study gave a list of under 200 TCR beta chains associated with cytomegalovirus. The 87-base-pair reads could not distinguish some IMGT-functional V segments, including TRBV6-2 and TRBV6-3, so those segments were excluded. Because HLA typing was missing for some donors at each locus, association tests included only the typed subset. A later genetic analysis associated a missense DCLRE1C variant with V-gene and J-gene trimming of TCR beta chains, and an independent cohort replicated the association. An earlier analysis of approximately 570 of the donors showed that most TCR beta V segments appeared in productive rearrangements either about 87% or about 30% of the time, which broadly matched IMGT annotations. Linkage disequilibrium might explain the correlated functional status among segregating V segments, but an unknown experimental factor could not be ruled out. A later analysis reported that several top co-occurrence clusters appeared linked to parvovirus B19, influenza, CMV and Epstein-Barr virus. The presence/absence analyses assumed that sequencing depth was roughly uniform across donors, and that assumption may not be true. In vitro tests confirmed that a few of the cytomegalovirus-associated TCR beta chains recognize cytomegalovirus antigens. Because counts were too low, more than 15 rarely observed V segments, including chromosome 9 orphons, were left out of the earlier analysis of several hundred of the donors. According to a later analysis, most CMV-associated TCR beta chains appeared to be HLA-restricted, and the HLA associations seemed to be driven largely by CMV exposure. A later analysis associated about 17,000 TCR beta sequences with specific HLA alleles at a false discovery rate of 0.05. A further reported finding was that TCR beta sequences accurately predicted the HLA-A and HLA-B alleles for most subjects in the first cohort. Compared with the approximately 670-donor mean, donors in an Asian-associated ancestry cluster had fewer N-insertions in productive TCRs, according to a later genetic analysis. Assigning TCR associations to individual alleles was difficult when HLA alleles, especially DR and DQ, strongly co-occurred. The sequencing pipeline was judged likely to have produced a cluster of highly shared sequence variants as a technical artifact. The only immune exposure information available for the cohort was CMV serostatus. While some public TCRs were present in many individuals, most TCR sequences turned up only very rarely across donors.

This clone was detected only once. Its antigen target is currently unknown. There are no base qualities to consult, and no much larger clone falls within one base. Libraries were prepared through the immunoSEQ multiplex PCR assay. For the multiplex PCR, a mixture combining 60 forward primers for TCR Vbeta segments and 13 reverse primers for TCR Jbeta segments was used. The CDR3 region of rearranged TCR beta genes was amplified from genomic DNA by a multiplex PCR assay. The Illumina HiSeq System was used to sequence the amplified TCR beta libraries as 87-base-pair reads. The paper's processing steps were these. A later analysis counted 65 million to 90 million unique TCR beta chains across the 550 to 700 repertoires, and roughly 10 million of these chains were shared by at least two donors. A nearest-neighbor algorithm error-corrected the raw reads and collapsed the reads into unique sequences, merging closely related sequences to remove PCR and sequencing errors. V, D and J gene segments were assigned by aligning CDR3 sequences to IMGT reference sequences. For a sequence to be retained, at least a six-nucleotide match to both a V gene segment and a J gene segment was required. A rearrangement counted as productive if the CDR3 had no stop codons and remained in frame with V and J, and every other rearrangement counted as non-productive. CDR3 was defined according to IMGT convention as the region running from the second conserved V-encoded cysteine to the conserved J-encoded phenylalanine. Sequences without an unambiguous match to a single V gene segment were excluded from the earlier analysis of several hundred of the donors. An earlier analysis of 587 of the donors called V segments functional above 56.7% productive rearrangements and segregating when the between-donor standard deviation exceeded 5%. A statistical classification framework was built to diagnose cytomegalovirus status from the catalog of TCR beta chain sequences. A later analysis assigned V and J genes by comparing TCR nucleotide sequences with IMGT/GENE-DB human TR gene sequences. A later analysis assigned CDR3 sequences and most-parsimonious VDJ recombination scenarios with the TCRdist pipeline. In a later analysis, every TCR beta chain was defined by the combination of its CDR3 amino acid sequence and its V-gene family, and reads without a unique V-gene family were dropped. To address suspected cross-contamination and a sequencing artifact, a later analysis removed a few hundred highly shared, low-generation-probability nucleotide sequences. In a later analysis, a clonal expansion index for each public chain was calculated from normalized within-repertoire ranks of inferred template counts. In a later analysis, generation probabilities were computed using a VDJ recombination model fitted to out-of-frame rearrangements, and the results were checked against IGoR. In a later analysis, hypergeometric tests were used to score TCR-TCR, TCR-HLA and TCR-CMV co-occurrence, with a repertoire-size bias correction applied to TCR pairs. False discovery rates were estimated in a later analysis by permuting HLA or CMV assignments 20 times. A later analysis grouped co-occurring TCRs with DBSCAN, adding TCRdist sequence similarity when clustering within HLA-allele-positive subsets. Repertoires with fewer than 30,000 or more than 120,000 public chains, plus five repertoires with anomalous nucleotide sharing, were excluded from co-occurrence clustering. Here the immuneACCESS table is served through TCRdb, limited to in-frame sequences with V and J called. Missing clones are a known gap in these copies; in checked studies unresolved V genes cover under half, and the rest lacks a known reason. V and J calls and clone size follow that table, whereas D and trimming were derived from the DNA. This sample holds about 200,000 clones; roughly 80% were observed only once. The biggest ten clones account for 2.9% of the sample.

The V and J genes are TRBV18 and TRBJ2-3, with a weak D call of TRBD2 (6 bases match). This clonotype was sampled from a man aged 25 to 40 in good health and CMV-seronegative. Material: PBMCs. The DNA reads TGTGCCAGCTCACCTGGAGGGGTTGGAGATACGCAGTATTTT. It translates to CASSPGGVGDTQYF.